The 22 T cell receptor beta chains in this list originate from one sample, sequenced in a study of T cells expressing NK-cell markers. From its re-call of the 5' RACE reads, TCRdb lists each CDR3 protein once, without DNA. The sample table includes about 550,000 distinct CDR3 sequences. The sample was blood T cells: a sorted CD56 or NKG2C T cell subset, CD4+ or CD8+ T cells, or bulk PBMC T cells (not recorded which). All receptors come from a man aged 18 to 29 in good health.

The rearrangement links TRBV11-2 to TRBJ2-5; the D call of TRBD1 rests on TCRdb alone, since no DNA is present to check it. The CDR3 sequence is 14 residues long. Per germline, CDR1 SGHAT and CDR2 FQNNGV. This CDR3 reads CASSLVGPWETQYF.

This chain joins TRBV11-2 and TRBJ1-5. The CDR3 has 15 residues. The germline V gene has CDR1 SGHAT and CDR2 FQNNGV. CDR3 loop: CASSLSGISNQPQHF.

The chain has TRBV7-9 and TRBJ2-3. The CDR3 has 14 amino acids. CDR1 is SEHNR, CDR2 FQNEAQ, per germline (reference sequence). The CDR3 region is CASTIIDDTDTQYF.

Here the CDR3 reads CASSSRTGSNQPQHF. The chain recombines TRBV12-3 or TRBV12-4 with TRBJ1-5; TCRdb names TRBD1, which stays unverified in the absence of DNA. The CDR3 is made up of 15 amino acids.

The chain combines TRBV29-1 with TRBJ1-3. This CDR3 comprises 12 residues. Per the germline V gene, CDR1 is SQVTM and CDR2 is ANQGSEA. This chain's CDR3 is CSATEGGNTIYF.

The genes are TRBV4-3 and TRBJ2-1; TCRdb reports TRBD2, a call that lacks DNA to check it against. CDR3 length: 16 amino acids. Germline CDR1 reads LGHNA; CDR2 reads YSLEER. The CDR3 sequence is CASSQEPLARYNEQFF.

The CDR3 spells CASSAGFGSLNEQFF. V usage is TRBV5-6 and J usage is TRBJ2-1; there is no DNA to check the TCRdb D call of TRBD2. The CDR3 loop spans 15 amino acids. Germline-derived CDR1 and CDR2 are SGHDT and YYEEEE.

The chain has TRBV28 and TRBJ2-1; there is no DNA to check the TCRdb D call of TRBD1. Germline CDR1 MDHEN, CDR2 SYDVKM. The CDR3 is 14 amino acids. CDR3 sequence: CASSLPGPRNEQFF. The whole variable domain, filled in from reference TRBV28 and TRBJ2-1, reads DVKVTQSSRYLVKRTGEKVFLECVQDMDHENMFWYRQDPGLGLRLIYFSYDVKMKEKGDIPEGYSVSREKKERFSLILESASTNQTSMYLCASSLPGPRNEQFFGPGTRLTVL.

The CDR3 sequence: CASSFLGGDEQFF. The rearrangement links TRBV27 to TRBJ2-1; as DNA is missing, the TRBD2 call by TCRdb cannot be tested. This CDR3 contains 13 residues. From germline, CDR1 is MNHEY and CDR2 SMNVEV (reference sequence).

The chain is built from TRBV6-5 and TRBJ1-2; checking the TCRdb D call of TRBD1 is not possible without DNA. The CDR3 contains 12 residues. CDR1 is MNHEY and CDR2 is SVGAGI in the germline V gene. CDR3 sequence reads: CASIGGESGYTF.

The chain combines TRBV5-1 with TRBJ2-5; no DNA is available, so the TRBD1 call from TCRdb remains unchecked. The CDR3 has 15 amino acids. Germline V gene sequence: CDR1 SGHRS, CDR2 YFSETQ. CDR3 protein: CASSSGSGLQETQYF.

The chain uses TRBV9 and TRBJ2-3; the D gene TCRdb calls, TRBD1, cannot be checked with no DNA. The CDR3 has 14 residues. Germline lookup yields CDR1 SGDLS and CDR2 YYNGEE. CDR3 in amino acids: CASSPPVESDTQYF.

The J gene is TRBJ2-1, the V gene TRBV6-2 or TRBV6-3; the TCRdb call, TRBD2, lacks DNA for checking. The CDR3 spans 16 residues. Germline V gives CDR1 MNHEY, CDR2 SVGEGT. CDR3 protein: CASSAFVGLAGNEQFF.

The V call is TRBV3-1, the J call TRBJ2-2. The CDR3 consists of 14 residues. Per the germline V gene, CDR1 is LGHDT and CDR2 is YNNKEL (reference sequence). CDR3 in amino acids: CASSQLKNTGELFF.

The V gene is TRBV9, the J gene TRBJ2-5; TCRdb designates TRBD1, a call that cannot be tested without DNA. This CDR3 region has 15 residues. Germline lookup yields CDR1 SGDLS and CDR2 YYNGEE. Here the CDR3 reads CASSVGPLGGETQYF. The full variable domain, rest sourced from reference TRBV9 and TRBJ2-5, is DSGVTQTPKHLITATGQRVTLRCSPRSGDLSVYWYQQSLDQGLQFLIQYYNGEERAKGNILERFSAQQFPDLHSELNLSSLELGDSALYFCASSVGPLGGETQYFGPGTRLLVL.

The genes are TRBV5-5 and TRBJ1-2; TCRdb's D call of TRBD1 is untestable without DNA. Germline CDR1 reads SGHKS; CDR2 reads YYEKEE (reference sequence). This CDR3 spans 15 amino acids. CDR3 protein: CASSLSGENNYGYTF.

V is TRBV12-3 or TRBV12-4 and J is TRBJ2-1. The CDR3 totals 13 residues. The CDR3 loop reads CASSQHGRSGQFF.

The chain joins TRBV12-3 or TRBV12-4 to TRBJ2-1; TCRdb outputs TRBD2, but without DNA this stays unchecked. The CDR3 is 16 residues long. The CDR3 region is CASSFGLGLAGREQFF.

The chain uses TRBV12-3 or TRBV12-4 and TRBJ1-1; TCRdb proposes TRBD1, but this gene call is untestable without DNA. The length of the CDR3 is 15 residues. CDR3 loop: CASSSGQTVNTEAFF.

This chain uses TRBV28 with TRBJ2-2. The germline V gene encodes CDR1 MDHEN and CDR2 SYDVKM. The CDR3 consists of 17 residues. The CDR3 spells CASSFGFMQPNTGELFF.

The chain has TRBV27 and TRBJ2-1; as DNA is missing, the TRBD1 call by TCRdb cannot be tested. In germline, CDR1 is MNHEY, CDR2 SMNVEV (reference sequence). The CDR3 sequence is 12 residues long. CDR3 region: CASSTATGGEFF.

This rearrangement joins TRBV4-2 to TRBJ2-3. Germline V CDR1 and CDR2: LGHNA, YNFKEQ. The CDR3 consists of 14 residues. The chain's CDR3 is CASSNRASTDTQYF.